The 14 T cell receptor beta chains given below trace back to one sample, sequenced in a study of response to subunit inactivated influenza vaccine. MiXCR, run by TCRdb on the RT-PCR reads, gives a single entry per CDR3 protein. The sample carries around 190,000 distinct CDR3 sequences, about 9.3% recorded once. The specimen comprised non-naive T cells sorted from PBMCs, sampled on the day of vaccination. These receptors were obtained from a middle-aged man who received an inactivated influenza vaccine.

J is TRBJ2-4 and V is TRBV11-2; TRBD2 aligns across 14 bases. There are 15 residues in the CDR3. The J segment lost 7 bases and the V segment lost 4 bases, leaving 3 bases of the junction unmatched. Per germline, CDR1 SGHAT and CDR2 FQNNGV. DNA of the CDR3: TGTGCCAGCAGCTCGGGACTAGCGGGAGCTAACATTCAGTACTTC. Translated: CASSSGLAGANIQYF.

This sequence joins TRBV27 and TRBJ1-5; maybe TRBD1 (5 bases). The V gene lost 5 bases and the J gene lost 0 bases, with 11 bases spanning the gap. CDR1 and CDR2 from the germline V gene are MNHEY and SMNVEV (reference sequence). CDR3 length: 15 amino acids. CDR3 bases: TGTGCCAGCAGTCAAGGGGTAGTTAGCAATCAGCCCCAGCATTTT. It is translated as CASSQGVVSNQPQHF.

This clonotype was counted between two and nine times. The J gene is TRBJ1-2, the V gene TRBV27, with 7 bases aligning to TRBD1. The CDR3 has 13 residues. Per germline, CDR1 MNHEY and CDR2 SMNVEV (reference sequence). J was trimmed by 4 bases and V by 5 bases; bases with no gene match: 4. This CDR3 reads CASSPTGFYGYTF. In DNA form, the CDR3 reads TGTGCCAGCAGTCCGACAGGGTTCTATGGCTACACCTTC.

Only a few counts were recorded for this clonotype. Here the CDR3 reads CASSLVQGAQAFF. CDR3 in DNA: TGTGCCAGCAGCTTAGTTCAGGGGGCACAAGCTTTCTTT. The gene calls are TRBV11-2 and TRBJ1-1; 8 bases agree with TRBD1. Germline V gene sequence: CDR1 SGHAT, CDR2 FQNNGV. V shed 1 base and J 9 bases; nucleotides not matched to a gene: 4. The CDR3 totals 13 residues.

V gene TRBV14 combines with J gene TRBJ2-3; D not resolved. The CDR3 is 16 residues long. V was cut by 2 bases and J by 5 bases, with 17 bases left in between. CDR1 SGHDN and CDR2 FVKESK come from the germline V gene. This CDR3 is CASSQRGKSALDTQYF. The CDR3 DNA is TGTGCCAGCAGCCAACGCGGAAAGTCAGCGCTAGATACGCAGTATTTT.

This clonotype has more than one count but fewer than ten. V gene TRBV28 combines with J gene TRBJ2-5; 14 bases are shared with TRBD2. Germline V gives CDR1 MDHEN, CDR2 SYDVKM. The CDR3 totals 18 residues. J lost 1 base, V lost 5 bases, and 9 bases had no gene match. The CDR3 reads CASSLTSGRAMTQETQYF. The CDR3 region has the DNA TGTGCCAGCAGTCTGACTAGCGGGAGGGCCATGACCCAAGAGACCCAGTACTTC.

This clonotype came up a few times. The chain links TRBV7-2 to TRBJ2-5, with 11 bases aligning to TRBD2. This CDR3 is built from 15 residues. The V gene end was trimmed by 1 base and the J gene end by 9 bases; junction bases not matched to a gene: 7. Germline V gene lookup returns CDR1 SGHTA and CDR2 FQGNSA. CDR3 sequence (DNA): TGTGCCAGCAGCTTAGTATTAGCGGGGGGGCGGGCCCAGTACTTC. It yields the protein CASSLVLAGGRAQYF.

The V and J genes are TRBV20-1 and TRBJ2-5; 7 bases align to TRBD1. Germline CDR1 and CDR2: DFQATT and SNEGSKA (reference sequence). The CDR3 has 15 residues. The trim removed 2 bases at V and 4 bases at J, leaving 10 bases unmatched. This chain's CDR3 is CSARPYDRVGETQYF. The CDR3 DNA reads as TGCAGTGCTAGACCTTACGACAGGGTTGGAGAGACCCAGTACTTC.

This chain joins TRBV7-3 and TRBJ2-7, with TRBD2 identical over 14 bases. Trimming at V came to 5 bases and at J to 6 bases, leaving 3 bases not matched to a gene. The germline V gene has CDR1 SGHTA and CDR2 FQGTGA. CDR3 length: 14 amino acids. DNA for the CDR3: TGTGCCAGCAGCCTAGGGACTAGCGGGAGCGAGCAGTACTTC. It encodes CASSLGTSGSEQYF.

This clonotype has ten or more counts. The chain uses TRBV5-1 and TRBJ2-1; D is possibly TRBD1 (6 bases). The germline gives CDR1 SGHRS, CDR2 YFSETQ. The CDR3 has 12 residues. V was cut by 1 base and J by 10 bases, with 9 bases left in between. The CDR3 is CASSLTGKEQFF. Here the CDR3 DNA reads TGCGCCAGCAGCTTGACAGGGAAGGAGCAGTTCTTC.

The table lists this clonotype with a few counts. The chain carries TRBV3-1 and TRBJ2-3; 7 positions agree with TRBD1. Germline CDR1 is LGHDT and CDR2 is YNNKEL (reference sequence). Trimming removed 0 bases from V and 2 bases from J; junction bases left unmatched: 5. The CDR3 loop spans 16 amino acids. CDR3 nucleotides: TGTGCCAGCAGCCAAGAAGGGGGCCATATCACAGATACGCAGTATTTT. Translating gives CASSQEGGHITDTQYF.

This clonotype turned up a few times. This chain uses TRBV20-1 with TRBJ1-1; possibly TRBD1 for D (5 bases). V gave up 6 bases and J gave up 6 bases, with 17 bases separating them. The CDR3 extends over 13 amino acids. The germline CDR1 and CDR2 sequences are DFQATT and SNEGSKA (reference sequence). The DNA for the CDR3 is TGCAGTGCCAACCTGGGGGAAAACCCTGAAGCTTTCTTT. Residues: CSANLGENPEAFF.

This clonotype has ten or more counts. The rearrangement uses TRBV4-1 and TRBJ1-1; TRBD1 matches 7 bases. V lost 3 bases to trimming and J lost 1 base; unmatched junction nucleotides: 5. The CDR3 covers 15 residues. Per the germline V gene, CDR1 is MGHRA and CDR2 is YSYEKL. CDR3: CASSQTGSGNTEAFF. The CDR3 coding sequence is TGCGCCAGCAGCCAGACAGGGTCGGGGAACACTGAAGCTTTCTTT.

This clonotype appeared a few times. The V gene is TRBV6-6, the J gene TRBJ2-5, with D unresolved. The CDR3 spans 13 residues. V dropped 2 bases and J dropped 5 bases, with 9 bases sitting between them. Germline V gene lookup returns CDR1 MNHNY and CDR2 SVGAGI (reference sequence). The CDR3 sequence is CASSYGAPETQYF. As DNA, the CDR3 is TGTGCCAGCAGTTACGGAGCGCCCGAGACCCAGTACTTC.